Below, 29 T cell receptor beta chains from the same sample are listed, as sequenced in a study of T cells in Graves' hyperthyroidism and ophthalmopathy. TCR beta CDR3 region amplification was performed from RNA transcripts. First-round RT-PCR with HTBI primers amplified the TCR CDR3 region. Each CDR3 protein is one row after TCRdb ran MiXCR on the multiplex PCR reads. Among hundreds of thousands of distinct CDR3 sequences, approximately 15% were seen once, and the ten largest hold roughly 5.5%. The sample consisted of blood. These receptors came from a woman between 25 and 40 years old with Graves' hyperthyroidism that later progressed to Graves' ophthalmopathy.

The rearrangement joins TRBV24-1 to TRBJ2-1; 12 nucleotides line up with TRBD1. With 9 bases clipped from V and 8 bases from J, the junction kept 19 bases outside the gene matches. The CDR3 has 18 amino acids. Germline V lookup: CDR1 KGHDR, CDR2 SFDVKD. In DNA form, the CDR3 reads TGTGCCACCGGGGAATCCGGGACAGGGGGCCTTTTTAGTCATGAGCAGTTCTTC. Translating it yields CATGESGTGGLFSHEQFF.

On this clonotype: A read error is possible here, since a much larger clone lies one base away. The rearrangement uses TRBV6-1 and TRBJ2-7; D is undetermined. The CDR3 covers 16 residues. Germline values: CDR1 MNHNS, CDR2 SASEGT. The CDR3 nucleotides are TGTGCCAGCAATGAAGAGTACGTGCCCAAAACTGCCGAGCAGTACTTC. It specifies CASNEEYVPKTAEQYF.

This clonotype has at least ten counts. The chain joins TRBV12-3 or TRBV12-4 to TRBJ2-1, with D unclear. The CDR3 sequence is 13 residues long. Deletions cut 3 bases from V and 10 bases from J, with 13 bases between. The CDR3 sequence is CASSLSRSQEQFF. The CDR3 coding sequence is TGTGCCAGCAGTTTGTCACGGAGCCAGGAGCAGTTCTTC.

This clonotype occurred many times. The rearrangement links TRBV2 to TRBJ2-2; 12 bases agree with TRBD2. The CDR3 spans 15 residues. Looked up from germline, CDR1 is SNHLY and CDR2 is FYNNEI. V shed 7 bases and J 6 bases; nucleotides not matched to a gene: 6. The CDR3, as DNA: TGTGCCAGCAAGGGTGGACTAGCGGGACCCGGGGAGCTGTTTTTT. Amino acid sequence: CASKGGLAGPGELFF.

This clonotype was observed at least ten times. This chain joins TRBV11-3 and TRBJ2-7, with TRBD2 as a possible D gene (5 bases). The CDR3 is made up of 14 amino acids. Germline V gene lookup returns CDR1 SGHNT and CDR2 YENEEA. V lost 4 bases and J 0 bases, leaving 10 bases between the germline ends. This CDR3 is CASSWTRSSYEQYF. Written as DNA, the CDR3 is TGTGCCAGCAGCTGGACTCGGAGCTCCTACGAGCAGTACTTC.

This clonotype was recorded many times. The chain couples TRBV9 to TRBJ2-3; D unclear. Trimming cost V 3 bases and J 2 bases, with 16 bases left between them. The V gene's germline CDR1 is SGDLS and CDR2 YYNGEE. The CDR3 consists of 16 residues. The CDR3 DNA follows: TGTGCCAGCAGCGAACGTGTGGGTCAGGCCACAGATACGCAGTATTTT. It codes for CASSERVGQATDTQYF.

With regard to this clonotype: Since a much larger clone is just one base distant, this may be a read error. V usage is TRBV27 and J usage is TRBJ2-7, with TRBD1 matching 10 bases. CDR3 length equals 14 residues. V was clipped by 5 bases and J by 3 bases; unmatched bases: 4. The germline V gene has CDR1 MNHEY and CDR2 SMNVEV (reference sequence). The chain's CDR3 is CASSAGTGDYEQYF. The CDR3 nucleotides read TGTGCCAGCAGTGCAGGGACAGGGGACTACGAGCAGTACTTC.

This chain joins TRBV7-2 and TRBJ2-1; 14 bases line up with TRBD2. CDR1 and CDR2 from the germline V gene are SGHTA and FQGNSA. The V and J ends lost 2 bases and 2 bases, in that order; junction bases with no gene match: 2. This CDR3 is 17 amino acids long. The CDR3 spells CASSLTGLAGAYNEQFF. The CDR3 DNA follows: TGTGCCAGCAGCTTAACGGGACTAGCGGGAGCCTACAATGAGCAGTTCTTC.

This clonotype was recorded at least ten times. The rearrangement joins TRBV28 to TRBJ1-2, with TRBD1 as a possible D gene (6 bases). The CDR3 covers 14 residues. Trimming stripped 2 bases from V and 4 bases from J, with 11 bases between. Germline V gene lookup returns CDR1 MDHEN and CDR2 SYDVKM. The CDR3 nucleotides read TGTGCCAGCAGTTTACGGGGGGGCCTCTATGGCTACACCTTC. As protein: CASSLRGGLYGYTF.

This clonotype appeared many times. The gene calls are TRBV28 and TRBJ1-4; no definite D call. CDR1 and CDR2 from the germline V gene are MDHEN and SYDVKM. V dropped 3 bases and J dropped 0 bases, with 8 bases sitting between them. The CDR3 covers 15 residues. The CDR3: CASSLIGTTNEKLFF. The DNA for the CDR3 is TGTGCCAGCAGTTTGATAGGGACAACTAATGAAAAACTGTTTTTT.

In its sample, this clonotype was seen many times. V usage is TRBV6-2 or TRBV6-3 and J usage is TRBJ2-1; 8 bases align to TRBD2. The V gene end was trimmed by 7 bases and the J gene end by 2 bases; junction bases not matched to a gene: 13. The length of the CDR3 is 17 residues. In germline, CDR1 is MNHEY, CDR2 SVGEGT. The CDR3 nucleotides read TGTGCCAGCAATAAGTCCGGGAGGGATATTCCCTACAATGAGCAGTTCTTC. This sequence encodes CASNKSGRDIPYNEQFF.

The chain recombines TRBV28 with TRBJ1-6, with 9 bases that match TRBD1. The CDR3 has 13 amino acids. Looked up from germline, CDR1 is MDHEN and CDR2 is SYDVKM. Trimming removed 8 bases from V and 9 bases from J; junction bases left unmatched: 5. The CDR3 sequence is CASGGGQGSPLHF. The CDR3 DNA sequence: TGTGCCAGCGGTGGGGGACAGGGTTCACCCCTCCACTTT.

The table lists this clonotype with many counts. V gene TRBV18 combines with J gene TRBJ1-1; D uncertain. The germline V gene encodes CDR1 KGHSH and CDR2 LQKENI. This CDR3 is 12 amino acids long. Deletions cut 2 bases from V and 7 bases from J, with 8 bases between. CDR3 protein: CASSPLGSEAFF. The CDR3 coding sequence is TGTGCCAGCTCACCATTGGGGAGTGAAGCTTTCTTT.

The sample holds many counts of this clonotype. This chain connects TRBV28 to TRBJ1-5; the D gene is possibly TRBD1 (6 bases). The germline V gene encodes CDR1 MDHEN and CDR2 SYDVKM. This CDR3 has 15 amino acids. V lost 8 bases to trimming and J lost 6 bases, with 20 bases between them. The CDR3 DNA reads TGTGCCAGCGGAGAAGGGGGGGGAACTCTTCAGCCCCAGCATTTT. This sequence encodes CASGEGGGTLQPQHF.

At least ten counts were recorded for this clonotype. The gene calls are TRBV28 and TRBJ1-5, with a weak D call TRBD1 (6 bases). Trimming stripped 6 bases from V and 6 bases from J, with 9 bases between. This CDR3 is 12 amino acids long. Germline assignment: CDR1 MDHEN and CDR2 SYDVKM. CDR3 amino acids: CASRRTVQPQHF. The DNA of the CDR3 is TGTGCCAGCAGGCGGACAGTTCAGCCCCAGCATTTT.

This clonotype was recorded at least ten times. The J gene is TRBJ1-6, the V gene TRBV3-1; D remains unclear. V lost 2 bases and J lost 10, with 9 bases in between. Germline-derived CDR1 and CDR2 are LGHDT and YNNKEL (reference sequence). The CDR3 totals 13 residues. This chain's CDR3 is CASSQSRESPLHF. CDR3 DNA sequence: TGTGCCAGCAGCCAATCTAGGGAATCACCCCTCCACTTT.

This clonotype was seen at least ten times. The chain combines TRBV9 with TRBJ2-7, with 7 bases matching TRBD1. Germline CDR1 reads SGDLS; CDR2 reads YYNGEE. The CDR3 spans 16 residues. V trimming: 4 bases; J trimming: 3 bases; junction bases outside the gene matches: 13. The DNA of the CDR3 is TGTGCCAGCAGCCCTCTACCGGACAGGCCCCACTACGAGCAGTACTTC. This translates into CASSPLPDRPHYEQYF. The whole variable domain, filled in from reference TRBV9 and TRBJ2-7, reads DSGVTQTPKHLITATGQRVTLRCSPRSGDLSVYWYQQSLDQGLQFLIQYYNGEERAKGNILERFSAQQFPDLHSELNLSSLELGDSALYFCASSPLPDRPHYEQYFGPGTRLTVT.

The rearrangement uses TRBV6-2 or TRBV6-3 and TRBJ2-7, with D possibly TRBD1 on 6 matching bases. Per germline, CDR1 MNHEY and CDR2 SVGEGT. The CDR3 covers 15 residues. V was cut by 2 bases and J by 1 base, with 12 bases left in between. CDR3 loop: CASSYNRVVSYEQYF. The DNA for the CDR3 is TGTGCCAGCAGTTACAACAGGGTGGTTTCCTACGAGCAGTACTTC.

This clonotype was counted at least ten times. The rearrangement links TRBV2 to TRBJ2-3; D unclear. Trimming took off 6 bases at V and 0 bases at J, with 13 bases between the two ends. The germline CDR1 and CDR2 sequences are SNHLY and FYNNEI. This CDR3 has 15 amino acids. The CDR3 bases are TGTGCCAGCAGGAGGTCAGCTGCTAGCACAGATACGCAGTATTTT. Amino acids: CASRRSAASTDTQYF.

This chain uses TRBV5-4 with TRBJ2-7, with D possibly matching TRBD1 (5 bases). V was shortened by 0 bases and J by 9 bases, with 13 bases between the two germline ends. Germline V gene sequence: CDR1 SGHNT, CDR2 YYREEE (reference sequence). This CDR3 has 13 residues. In DNA, the CDR3 is TGTGCCAGCAGCTTGGGCCAGGACACCGTGCAGTACTTC. Protein: CASSLGQDTVQYF. The complete variable domain, with remaining parts taken from reference TRBV5-4 and TRBJ2-7, reads ETGVTQSPTHLIKTRGQQVTLRCSSQSGHNTVSWYQQALGQGPQFIFQYYREEENGRGNFPPRFSGLQFPNYSSELNVNALELDDSALYLCASSLGQDTVQYFGPGTRLTVT.

The sample holds a few counts of this clonotype. The rearrangement uses TRBV11-3 and TRBJ2-4; tentative D call: TRBD1 (5 bases). This CDR3 is 14 amino acids long. Germline CDR1 SGHNT, CDR2 YENEEA. V was trimmed by 4 bases and J by 6 bases, leaving 13 bases between them. CDR3 loop: CASSSAQGSNIQYF. Written as DNA, the CDR3 is TGTGCCAGCAGCTCCGCGCAGGGCTCAAACATTCAGTACTTC.

CDR3 residues: CASSQELVVTIIHEQYF. The CDR3 bases are TGCGCCAGCAGCCAAGAATTGGTGGTAACCATAATCCACGAGCAGTACTTC. The chain couples TRBV4-1 to TRBJ2-7; the D is unclear. The V and J ends lost 0 bases and 5 bases respectively, with 20 bases between them. The CDR3 length is 17 residues. Germline V gene lookup returns CDR1 MGHRA and CDR2 YSYEKL.

This clonotype was counted at least ten times. The rearrangement joins TRBV9 to TRBJ2-7, with D possibly matching TRBD1 (5 bases). CDR3 length: 13 residues. Looked up from germline, CDR1 is SGDLS and CDR2 is YYNGEE. V gave up 3 bases and J gave up 2 bases, with 9 bases separating them. CDR3 nucleotide sequence: TGTGCCAGCAGCGCCGACAGAGCCTACGAGCAGTACTTC. Amino acid sequence: CASSADRAYEQYF.

The J gene is TRBJ1-2, the V gene TRBV28; 9 bases line up with TRBD1. Per the germline V gene, CDR1 is MDHEN and CDR2 is SYDVKM. The CDR3 contains 14 residues. The V gene end was trimmed by 6 bases and the J gene end by 8 bases; junction bases not matched to a gene: 10. The CDR3 DNA follows: TGTGCCAGCAGCGCGACAGGGGGACAATGGGGCTACACCTTC. Amino acids: CASSATGGQWGYTF.

J is TRBJ2-7 and V is TRBV27, with D possibly called TRBD1 or TRBD2 (5 bases each). The CDR3 covers 17 residues. Trimming removed 5 bases from V and 5 bases from J, with 25 bases in between. The V gene's germline CDR1 is MNHEY and CDR2 SMNVEV (reference sequence). The CDR3 sequence: CASSTGTLRTMGHEQYF. The DNA for the CDR3 is TGTGCCAGCAGTACCGGGACGCTACGAACGATGGGCCACGAGCAGTACTTC.

This chain links TRBV6-6 with TRBJ1-2; the D is unclear. Trimming removed 0 bases at V and 0 bases at J, with 20 bases between. This CDR3 has 19 residues. Germline V gene lookup returns CDR1 MNHNY and CDR2 SVGAGI (reference sequence). For the CDR3, the DNA is TGTGCCAGCAGTTACTCGATAAATGAGTTAGGGCCAGCTAACTATGGCTACACCTTC. Protein product: CASSYSINELGPANYGYTF.

In this sample, this clonotype turned up a few times. CDR3 DNA: TGTGCCACCAGTGATTTGAGACAGGGGGCCTACGAGCAGTACTTC. This codes for CATSDLRQGAYEQYF. This rearrangement joins TRBV24-1 to TRBJ2-7, with TRBD1 matching 9 bases. With V trimmed by 0 bases and J by 2 bases, 1 base remained unmatched. Germline V gives CDR1 KGHDR, CDR2 SFDVKD. The CDR3 totals 15 residues.

This clonotype showed up many times. The chain couples TRBV14 to TRBJ2-5; D possibly matches TRBD1 or TRBD2 (6 bases each). From germline, CDR1 is SGHDN and CDR2 FVKESK. The CDR3 contains 14 residues. The V gene lost 8 bases and the J gene lost 5 bases, with 18 bases spanning the gap. The DNA of the CDR3 is TGTGCCAGCCGACAAGGGGGGCCGGGGGAGACCCAGTACTTC. Translated: CASRQGGPGETQYF.

The CDR3 DNA sequence: TGTGCCAGCAGCTTAGATTTGGGGAGTGGTGAGCAGTTCTTC. This codes for CASSLDLGSGEQFF. The chain is built from TRBV11-2 and TRBJ2-1, with D tentatively TRBD2 (5 bases). The V and J ends lost 0 bases and 9 bases respectively, with 12 bases between them. The CDR3 length is 14 residues. Germline-derived CDR1 and CDR2 are SGHAT and FQNNGV.